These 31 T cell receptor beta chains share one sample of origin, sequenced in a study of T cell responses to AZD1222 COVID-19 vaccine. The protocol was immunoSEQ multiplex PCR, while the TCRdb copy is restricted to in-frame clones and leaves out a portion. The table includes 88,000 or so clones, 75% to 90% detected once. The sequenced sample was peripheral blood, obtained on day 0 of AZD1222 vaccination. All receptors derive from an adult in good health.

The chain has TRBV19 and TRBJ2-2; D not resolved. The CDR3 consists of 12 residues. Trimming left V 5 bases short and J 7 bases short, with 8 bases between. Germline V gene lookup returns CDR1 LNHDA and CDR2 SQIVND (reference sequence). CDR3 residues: CASSSVGGELFF. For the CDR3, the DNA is TGTGCCAGTAGTTCGGTGGGCGGGGAGCTGTTTTTT.

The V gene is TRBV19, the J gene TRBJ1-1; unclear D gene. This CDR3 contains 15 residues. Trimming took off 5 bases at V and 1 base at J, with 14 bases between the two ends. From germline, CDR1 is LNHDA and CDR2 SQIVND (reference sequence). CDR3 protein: CASSGGDHGNTEAFF. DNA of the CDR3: TGTGCCAGTAGTGGAGGAGACCATGGGAACACTGAAGCTTTCTTT.

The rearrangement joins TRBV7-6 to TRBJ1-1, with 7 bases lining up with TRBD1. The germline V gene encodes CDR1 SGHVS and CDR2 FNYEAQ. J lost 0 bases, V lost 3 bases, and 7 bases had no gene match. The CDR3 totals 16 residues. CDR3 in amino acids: CASSFSADRLNTEAFF. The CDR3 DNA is TGTGCCAGCAGCTTTTCCGCGGACAGGTTGAACACTGAAGCTTTCTTT.

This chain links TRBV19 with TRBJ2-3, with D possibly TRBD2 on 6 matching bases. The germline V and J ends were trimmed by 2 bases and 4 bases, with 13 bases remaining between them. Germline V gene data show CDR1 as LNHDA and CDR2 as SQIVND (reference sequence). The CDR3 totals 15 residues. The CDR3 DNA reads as TGTGCCAGTAGTATATACGGGAGAAGGCCAGATACGCAGTATTTT. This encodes CASSIYGRRPDTQYF.

In nucleotides, the CDR3 is TGTGCCAGTATCGAATCCGGGACTTCGAACACCGGGGAGCTGTTTTTT. It translates to CASIESGTSNTGELFF. The V and J genes are TRBV19 and TRBJ2-2; possibly TRBD2 for D (6 bases). This CDR3 comprises 16 residues. V was clipped by 7 bases and J by 0 bases, with 15 bases between them. CDR1 and CDR2 (germline): LNHDA, SQIVND (reference sequence).

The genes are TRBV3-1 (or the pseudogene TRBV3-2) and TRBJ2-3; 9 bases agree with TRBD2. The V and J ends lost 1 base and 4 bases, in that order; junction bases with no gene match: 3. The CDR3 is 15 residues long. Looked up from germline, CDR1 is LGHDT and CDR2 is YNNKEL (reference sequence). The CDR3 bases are TGTGCCAGCAGCCAAGTCCGACTAGCGGCAGATACGCAGTATTTT. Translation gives CASSQVRLAADTQYF.

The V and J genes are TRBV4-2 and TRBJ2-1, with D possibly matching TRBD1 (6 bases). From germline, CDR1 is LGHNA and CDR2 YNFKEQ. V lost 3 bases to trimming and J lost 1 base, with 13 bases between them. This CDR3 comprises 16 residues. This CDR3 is CASSQSRGSSYNEQFF. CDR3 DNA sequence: TGTGCCAGCAGCCAGTCTAGGGGGAGTTCCTACAATGAGCAGTTCTTC.

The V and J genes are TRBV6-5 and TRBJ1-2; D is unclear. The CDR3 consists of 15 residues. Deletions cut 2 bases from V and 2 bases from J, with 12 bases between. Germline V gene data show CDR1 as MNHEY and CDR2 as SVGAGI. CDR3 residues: CASSYQAGGNYGYTF. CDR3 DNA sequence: TGTGCCAGCAGTTACCAGGCTGGAGGGAACTATGGCTACACCTTC.

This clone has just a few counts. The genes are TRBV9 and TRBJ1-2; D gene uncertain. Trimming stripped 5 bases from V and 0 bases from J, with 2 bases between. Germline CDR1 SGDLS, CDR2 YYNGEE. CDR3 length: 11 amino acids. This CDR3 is CASSTNYGYTF. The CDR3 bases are TGTGCCAGCAGTACTAACTATGGCTACACCTTC.

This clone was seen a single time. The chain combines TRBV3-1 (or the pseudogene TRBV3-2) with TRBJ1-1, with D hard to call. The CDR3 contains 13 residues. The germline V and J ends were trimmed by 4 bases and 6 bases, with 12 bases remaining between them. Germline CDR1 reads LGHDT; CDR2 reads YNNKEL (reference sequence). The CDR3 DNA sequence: TGTGCCAGCAGCCGCGAGGGCGGGCCTGAAGCTTTCTTT. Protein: CASSREGGPEAFF.

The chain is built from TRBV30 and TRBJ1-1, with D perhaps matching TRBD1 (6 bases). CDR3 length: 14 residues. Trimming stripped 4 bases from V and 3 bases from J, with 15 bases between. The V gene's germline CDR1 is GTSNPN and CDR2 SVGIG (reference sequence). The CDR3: CAWTALGGDTEAFF. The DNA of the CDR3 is TGTGCCTGGACCGCCTTAGGGGGGGACACTGAAGCTTTCTTT.

Written as DNA, the CDR3 is TGCGCCAGCAGCTCGAAAAGTCGGGGCCCGGAGACCGACTACTATAATTCACCCCTCCACTTT. Protein product: CASSSKSRGPETDYYNSPLHF. The chain links TRBV4-3 to TRBJ1-6; D might be TRBD1 (5 bases). The germline gives CDR1 LGHNA, CDR2 YSLEER. This CDR3 has 21 residues. V was clipped by 5 bases and J by 3 bases, with 29 bases between them.

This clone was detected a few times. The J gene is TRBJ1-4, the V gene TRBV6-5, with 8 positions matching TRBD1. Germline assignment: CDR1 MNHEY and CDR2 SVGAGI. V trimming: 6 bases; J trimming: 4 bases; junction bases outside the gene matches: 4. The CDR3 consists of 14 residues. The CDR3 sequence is CASRNRGVNEKLFF. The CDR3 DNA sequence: TGTGCCAGCAGAAACAGGGGGGTTAATGAAAAACTGTTTTTT.

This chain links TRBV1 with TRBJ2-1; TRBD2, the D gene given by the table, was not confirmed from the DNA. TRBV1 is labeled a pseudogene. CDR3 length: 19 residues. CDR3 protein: CTSSQGNPSGRSSYNEQFF. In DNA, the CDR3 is TGCACCAGCAGCCAAGGAAACCCTAGCGGGAGGAGCTCCTACAATGAGCAGTTCTTC.

The CDR3 loop reads CSVAMDGGYGYTF. In DNA, the CDR3 is TGCAGCGTTGCTATGGACGGCGGCTATGGCTACACCTTC. V gene TRBV29-1 combines with J gene TRBJ1-2; D gene uncertain. V lost 4 bases to trimming and J lost 4 bases, with 13 bases between them. The CDR3 extends over 13 amino acids. Germline V CDR1 and CDR2: SQVTM, ANQGSEA.

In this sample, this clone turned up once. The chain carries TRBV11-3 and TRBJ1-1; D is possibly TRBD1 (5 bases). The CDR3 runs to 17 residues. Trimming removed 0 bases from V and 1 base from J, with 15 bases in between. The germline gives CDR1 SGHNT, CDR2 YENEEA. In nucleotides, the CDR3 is TGTGCCAGCAGCTTAGATGGCAGGGTGAGAGGGAACACTGAAGCTTTCTTT. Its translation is CASSLDGRVRGNTEAFF.

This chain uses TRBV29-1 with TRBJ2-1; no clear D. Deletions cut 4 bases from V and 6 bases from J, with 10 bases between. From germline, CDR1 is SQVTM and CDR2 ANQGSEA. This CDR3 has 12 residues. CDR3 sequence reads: CSVGTDLNEQFF. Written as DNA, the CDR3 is TGCAGCGTTGGTACGGACCTCAATGAGCAGTTCTTC.

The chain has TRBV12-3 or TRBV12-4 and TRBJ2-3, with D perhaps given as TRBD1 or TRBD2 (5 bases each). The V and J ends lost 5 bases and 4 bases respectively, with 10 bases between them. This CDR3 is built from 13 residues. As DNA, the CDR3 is TGTGCCAGCAGTCTCCAGGGAGCAGATACGCAGTATTTT. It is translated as CASSLQGADTQYF.

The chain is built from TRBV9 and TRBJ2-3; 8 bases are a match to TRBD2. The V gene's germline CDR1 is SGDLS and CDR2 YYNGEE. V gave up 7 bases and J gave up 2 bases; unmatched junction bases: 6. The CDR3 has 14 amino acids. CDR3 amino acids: CASCPGGDTDTQYF. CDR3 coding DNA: TGTGCCAGCTGCCCCGGGGGGGACACAGATACGCAGTATTTT.

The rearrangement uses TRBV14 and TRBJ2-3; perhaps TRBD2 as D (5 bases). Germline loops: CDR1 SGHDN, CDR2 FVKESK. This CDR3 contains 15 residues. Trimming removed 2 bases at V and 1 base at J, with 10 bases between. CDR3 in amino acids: CASSQSGVGTDTQYF. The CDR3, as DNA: TGTGCCAGCAGCCAATCCGGGGTCGGCACAGATACGCAGTATTTT.

CDR3 loop: CASSLVLAGGGNEQFF. The DNA for the CDR3 is TGCGCCAGCAGCTTGGTGTTAGCGGGAGGTGGCAATGAGCAGTTCTTC. J is TRBJ2-1 and V is TRBV5-1; 10 bases map to TRBD2. V lost 0 bases, J lost 6 bases, and 6 bases stayed unmatched. Germline loops: CDR1 SGHRS, CDR2 YFSETQ. The CDR3 length is 16 residues.

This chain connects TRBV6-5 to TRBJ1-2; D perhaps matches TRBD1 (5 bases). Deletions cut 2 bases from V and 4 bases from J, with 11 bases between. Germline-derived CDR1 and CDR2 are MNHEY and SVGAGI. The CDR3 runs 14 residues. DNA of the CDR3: TGTGCCAGCAGTTACAAGTGGCAGGGCTATGGCTACACCTTC. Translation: CASSYKWQGYGYTF.

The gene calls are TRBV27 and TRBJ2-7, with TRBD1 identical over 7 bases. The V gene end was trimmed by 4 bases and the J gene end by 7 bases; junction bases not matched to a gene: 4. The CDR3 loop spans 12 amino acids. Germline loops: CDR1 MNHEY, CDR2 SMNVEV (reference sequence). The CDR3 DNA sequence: TGTGCCAGCAGTTCCTCAGGGGGAGAGCAGTACTTC. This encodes CASSSSGGEQYF.

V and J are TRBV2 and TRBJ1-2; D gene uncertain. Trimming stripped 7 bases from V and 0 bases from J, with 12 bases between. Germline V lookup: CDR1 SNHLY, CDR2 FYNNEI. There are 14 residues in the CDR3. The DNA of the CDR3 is TGTGCCAGCAACCGCCCGGGGTCTAACTATGGCTACACCTTC. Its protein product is CASNRPGSNYGYTF.

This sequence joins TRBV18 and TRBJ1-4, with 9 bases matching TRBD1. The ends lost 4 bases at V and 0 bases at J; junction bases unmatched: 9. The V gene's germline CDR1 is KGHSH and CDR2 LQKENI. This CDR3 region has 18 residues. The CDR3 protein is CASSQQGQGLTTNEKLFF. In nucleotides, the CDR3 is TGTGCCAGCTCACAACAAGGACAGGGGCTTACAACTAATGAAAAACTGTTTTTT.

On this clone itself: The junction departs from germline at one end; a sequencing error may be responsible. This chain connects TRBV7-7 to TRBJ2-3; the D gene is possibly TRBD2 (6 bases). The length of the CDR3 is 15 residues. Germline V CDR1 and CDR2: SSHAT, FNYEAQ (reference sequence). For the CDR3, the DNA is TGTGCTAGCAGCCCTACGGGGGTCACGACAGATACGCAGTATTTT. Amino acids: CASSPTGVTTDTQYF.

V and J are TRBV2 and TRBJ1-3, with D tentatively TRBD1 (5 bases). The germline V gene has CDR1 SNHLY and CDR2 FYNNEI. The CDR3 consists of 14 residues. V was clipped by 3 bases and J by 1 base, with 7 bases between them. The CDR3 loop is CASSEGRSGNTIYF. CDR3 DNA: TGTGCCAGCAGTGAGGGGCGTTCTGGAAACACCATATATTTT.

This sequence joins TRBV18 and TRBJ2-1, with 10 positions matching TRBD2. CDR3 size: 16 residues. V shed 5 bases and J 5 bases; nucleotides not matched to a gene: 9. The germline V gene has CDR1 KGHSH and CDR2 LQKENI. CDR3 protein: CASSVPGTSDNNEQFF. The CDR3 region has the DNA TGTGCCAGCTCAGTTCCGGGGACTAGCGACAACAATGAGCAGTTCTTC.

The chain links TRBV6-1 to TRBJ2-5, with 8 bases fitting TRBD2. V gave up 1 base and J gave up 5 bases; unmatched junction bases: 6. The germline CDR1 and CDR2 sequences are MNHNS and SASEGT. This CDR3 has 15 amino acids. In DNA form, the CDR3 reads TGTGCCAGCAGTGAAGGGGGACTAGGGGCGGAGACCCAGTACTTC. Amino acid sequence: CASSEGGLGAETQYF.

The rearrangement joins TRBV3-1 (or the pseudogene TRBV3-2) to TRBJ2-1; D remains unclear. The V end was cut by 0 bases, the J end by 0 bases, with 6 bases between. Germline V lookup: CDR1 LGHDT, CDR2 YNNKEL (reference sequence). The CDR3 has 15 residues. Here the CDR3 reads CASSQDVDSYNEQFF. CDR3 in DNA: TGTGCCAGCAGCCAAGATGTCGACTCCTACAATGAGCAGTTCTTC.

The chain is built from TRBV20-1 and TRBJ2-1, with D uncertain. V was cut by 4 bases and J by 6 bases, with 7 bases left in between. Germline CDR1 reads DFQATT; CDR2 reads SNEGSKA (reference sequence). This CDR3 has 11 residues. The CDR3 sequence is CSATRLNEQFF. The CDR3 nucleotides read TGCAGTGCTACCCGACTCAATGAGCAGTTCTTC.